Presented here are 25 T cell receptor beta chains from one specimen sequenced in a study of cytomegalovirus exposure and HLA in healthy donors (dated by TCRdb to the late 2010s). Library preparation was by the immunoSEQ multiplex PCR assay. A mixture of 60 forward primers for TCR Vbeta segments and 13 reverse primers for TCR Jbeta segments was used in the multiplex PCR. What TCRdb holds here is the immuneACCESS table cut down to in-frame rearrangements. Part of the clones is not present; checked against another copy, under half of the missing clones reflect an unresolved V gene, and the others are unexplained. The sample table gives over 70,000 clones. The ten largest clonotypes hold about 5% of the sample. What was sequenced was PBMCs. The source is a woman in her 40s in good health and CMV-seropositive.

The gene calls are TRBV5-1 and TRBJ1-6, with 9 bases aligning to TRBD1. This CDR3 is built from 15 residues. Germline loops: CDR1 SGHRS, CDR2 YFSETQ. V was clipped by 4 bases and J by 9 bases; unmatched bases: 8. The CDR3 region is CASSPWDREASPLHF. In DNA form, the CDR3 reads TGCGCCAGCAGCCCATGGGACAGGGAGGCTTCACCCCTCCACTTT.

The rearrangement links TRBV5-1 to TRBJ2-7; 8 positions agree with TRBD1. J was trimmed by 8 bases and V by 0 bases; bases with no gene match: 4. Germline V CDR1 and CDR2: SGHRS, YFSETQ. The CDR3 consists of 13 residues. CDR3 protein: CASSLAGRGQQYF. DNA of the CDR3: TGCGCCAGCAGCTTGGCCGGCAGGGGGCAGCAGTACTTC.

The V and J genes are TRBV14 and TRBJ1-4; 9 bases match TRBD1. CDR1 is SGHDN and CDR2 is FVKESK in the germline V gene. This CDR3 is built from 17 residues. With V trimmed by 4 bases and J by 2 bases, 8 bases remained unmatched. CDR3: CASSLPGQGRTNEKLFF. The CDR3, as DNA: TGTGCCAGCAGCCTACCGGGACAGGGAAGGACTAATGAAAAACTGTTTTTT. The entire variable domain, with the rest obtained from reference TRBV14 and TRBJ1-4, is as follows: EAGVTQFPSHSVIEKGQTVTLRCDPISGHDNLYWYRRVMGKEIKFLLHFVKESKQDESGMPNNRFLAERTGGTYSTLKVQPAELEDSGVYFCASSLPGQGRTNEKLFFGSGTQLSVL.

This sequence joins TRBV7-3 and TRBJ2-2; D remains unclear. The CDR3 consists of 14 residues. Germline loops: CDR1 SGHTA, CDR2 FQGTGA. Trimming cost V 0 bases and J 5 bases, with 7 bases left between them. The CDR3 DNA reads as TGTGCCAGCAGCTTAACTGCGAGGACCGGGGAGCTGTTTTTT. Translating it yields CASSLTARTGELFF.

The chain recombines TRBV18 with TRBJ2-7, with 13 bases lining up with TRBD2. This CDR3 has 18 residues. J was trimmed by 0 bases and V by 3 bases; bases with no gene match: 8. The germline V gene encodes CDR1 KGHSH and CDR2 LQKENI. CDR3 sequence (DNA): TGTGCCAGCTCACCCCGGGGACTAGCGGGGCAGCCCTCCTACGAGCAGTACTTC. This encodes CASSPRGLAGQPSYEQYF.

The chain uses TRBV9 and TRBJ2-2, with a possible D match to TRBD2 (5 bases). Germline-derived CDR1 and CDR2 are SGDLS and YYNGEE. This CDR3 region has 14 residues. V gave up 3 bases and J gave up 6 bases, with 12 bases separating them. The CDR3 loop is CASSGISGSGELFF. The CDR3 DNA reads as TGTGCCAGCAGCGGAATCAGCGGATCCGGGGAGCTGTTTTTT.

V and J are TRBV5-4 and TRBJ2-7; tentative D call: TRBD2 (6 bases). Germline CDR1 is SGHNT and CDR2 is YYREEE (reference sequence). The CDR3 sequence is 14 residues long. Trimming took 1 base from V and 4 from J, leaving 12 bases between them. CDR3 in DNA: TGTGCCAGCAGCTTGTTCGGGAGTCGGTACGAGCAGTACTTC. It encodes CASSLFGSRYEQYF. Supplemented by reference TRBV5-4 and TRBJ2-7, the full variable domain reads ETGVTQSPTHLIKTRGQQVTLRCSSQSGHNTVSWYQQALGQGPQFIFQYYREEENGRGNFPPRFSGLQFPNYSSELNVNALELDDSALYLCASSLFGSRYEQYFGPGTRLTVT.

The CDR3 loop reads CASSHQRGENLRANVLTF. As DNA, the CDR3 is TGCGCCAGCAGCCATCAACGGGGGGAAAACTTGAGGGCCAACGTCCTGACTTTC. The chain joins TRBV4-1 to TRBJ2-6; 7 nucleotides line up with TRBD2. Per germline, CDR1 MGHRA and CDR2 YSYEKL. CDR3 size: 18 residues. The ends lost 3 bases at V and 5 bases at J; junction bases unmatched: 13.

This rearrangement joins TRBV5-4 to TRBJ2-2; TRBD2 agrees at 7 bases. CDR1 and CDR2 from the germline V gene are SGHNT and YYREEE (reference sequence). V lost 4 bases to trimming and J lost 3 bases; unmatched junction nucleotides: 12. The CDR3 runs to 17 residues. CDR3 region: CASSPTVGGIHTGELFF. The CDR3 DNA sequence: TGTGCCAGCAGCCCCACGGTGGGGGGGATTCACACCGGGGAGCTGTTTTTT.

The rearrangement links TRBV6-6 to TRBJ2-5; TRBD1 matches at 7 bases. The junction had 5 bases not matched to a gene; V was cut back by 5 bases and J by 2 bases. Per the germline V gene, CDR1 is MNHNY and CDR2 is SVGAGI (reference sequence). The CDR3 has 14 amino acids. The CDR3 sequence is CASSRGRSQETQYF. The DNA of the CDR3 is TGTGCCAGCAGTAGGGGGCGGTCACAAGAGACCCAGTACTTC.

The chain employs TRBV5-6 and TRBJ2-3; tentative D call: TRBD1 (5 bases). Looked up from germline, CDR1 is SGHDT and CDR2 is YYEEEE. Trimming removed 4 bases at V and 3 bases at J, with 15 bases between. This CDR3 has 15 amino acids. For the CDR3, the DNA is TGTGCCAGCAGCGTGTTAGGGGCGCGAACAGATACGCAGTATTTT. It translates to CASSVLGARTDTQYF.

This chain links TRBV21-1 with TRBJ2-5; TRBD1, the table's D call, lacks a check against the DNA. TRBV21-1 represents a pseudogene. There are 16 residues in the CDR3. The CDR3 is CASPGGIGTVEETQYF. CDR3 bases: TGTGCCAGCCCAGGGGGGATAGGGACAGTCGAAGAGACCCAGTACTTC.

The chain is built from TRBV6-5 and TRBJ2-7, with TRBD2 identical over 7 bases. Germline-derived CDR1 and CDR2 are MNHEY and SVGAGI. CDR3 size: 12 residues. The junction had 5 bases not matched to a gene; V was cut back by 9 bases and J by 3 bases. CDR3 sequence (DNA): TGTGCCAGTCGGACGGGAGGCTACGAGCAGTACTTC. It yields the protein CASRTGGYEQYF.

The chain carries TRBV19 and TRBJ2-1, with TRBD2 matching over 16 bases. The CDR3 is made up of 19 amino acids. V lost 4 bases to trimming and J lost 7 bases; unmatched junction nucleotides: 13. Germline CDR1 is LNHDA and CDR2 is SQIVND (reference sequence). DNA for the CDR3: TGTGCCAGTAGTAACCAGGGACTAGCGGGAGGGGCCCGTCGGAATGAGCAGTTCTTC. Protein sequence: CASSNQGLAGGARRNEQFF.

The J gene is TRBJ2-7, the V gene TRBV5-6, with D possibly TRBD1 on 6 matching bases. CDR1 is SGHDT and CDR2 is YYEEEE in the germline V gene. CDR3 length: 15 amino acids. V was cut by 0 bases and J by 1 base, with 11 bases left in between. For the CDR3, the DNA is TGTGCCAGCAGCTTGGGACAGGACCCTTCCTACGAGCAGTACTTC. As protein: CASSLGQDPSYEQYF.

This chain joins TRBV6-5 and TRBJ1-1, with a possible D match to TRBD1 (6 bases). The V end was cut by 2 bases, the J end by 5 bases, with 18 bases between. The germline CDR1 and CDR2 sequences are MNHEY and SVGAGI. The CDR3 extends over 16 amino acids. Here the CDR3 DNA reads TGTGCCAGCAGTTACAGTCCACAGGGAGGGAGGACTGAAGCTTTCTTT. It codes for CASSYSPQGGRTEAFF.

V is TRBV11-1 and J is TRBJ1-6, with 9 bases aligning to TRBD1. The CDR3 runs to 16 residues. CDR1 is SGHAT, CDR2 FQDESV, per germline (reference sequence). J gave up 4 bases and V 4 bases, and 5 bases lay outside the gene matches. Written as DNA, the CDR3 is TGTGCCAGCAGCTCCCGGACAGGGGTTTATAATTCACCCCTCCACTTT. This gives the protein CASSSRTGVYNSPLHF.

The chain employs TRBV7-9 and TRBJ2-2, with 9 bases aligning to TRBD1. CDR1 SEHNR and CDR2 FQNEAQ come from the germline V gene (reference sequence). V gave up 6 bases and J gave up 3 bases; unmatched junction bases: 5. The CDR3 covers 15 residues. The CDR3 DNA reads as TGTGCCAGCAGACCCGGACAGGGGTACACCGGGGAGCTGTTTTTT. It yields the protein CASRPGQGYTGELFF.

The chain recombines TRBV4-2 with TRBJ2-5, with D possibly being TRBD2 (5 bases). Trimming removed 0 bases at V and 5 bases at J, with 13 bases between. This CDR3 is built from 15 residues. Germline V CDR1 and CDR2: LGHNA, YNFKEQ. The CDR3 coding sequence is TGTGCCAGCAGCCAAGATCGGGGATCCGTGGAGACCCAGTACTTC. This encodes CASSQDRGSVETQYF.

This sequence joins TRBV27 and TRBJ1-5; perhaps TRBD1 as D (5 bases). Trimming took off 1 base at V and 7 bases at J, with 11 bases between the two ends. CDR1 and CDR2 (germline): MNHEY, SMNVEV (reference sequence). This CDR3 is built from 14 residues. CDR3 nucleotides: TGTGCCAGCAGTTTATGGGGGGGTCGGCAGCCCCAGCATTTT. Protein: CASSLWGGRQPQHF.

The chain combines TRBV7-9 with TRBJ2-1; 14 bases are a match to TRBD2. Germline CDR1 is SEHNR and CDR2 is FQNEAQ (reference sequence). CDR3 size: 16 residues. V lost 2 bases and J lost 12; bases outside the gene matches: 9. CDR3 in amino acids: CASSLPGLAGEGRQFF. Written as DNA, the CDR3 is TGTGCCAGCAGCTTACCGGGACTAGCGGGAGAAGGACGGCAGTTCTTC.

CDR3 DNA sequence: TGTGCCAGCAGCTTAGTACCGGGTATGGCCACAGATACGCAGTATTTT. Translated, it gives CASSLVPGMATDTQYF. V gene TRBV7-9 combines with J gene TRBJ2-3; D is unclear. Trimming removed 1 base at V and 2 bases at J, with 13 bases between. Per the germline V gene, CDR1 is SEHNR and CDR2 is FQNEAQ (reference sequence). The CDR3 is made up of 16 amino acids.

The chain joins TRBV5-1 to TRBJ1-1; the D gene is possibly TRBD1 (5 bases). Germline V gene data show CDR1 as SGHRS and CDR2 as YFSETQ. CDR3 length equals 15 residues. Trimming pared 0 bases from V and 1 base from J, leaving 10 bases between. Here the CDR3 reads CASSLGETANTEAFF. The CDR3 DNA is TGCGCCAGCAGCTTGGGAGAGACAGCGAACACTGAAGCTTTCTTT.

The CDR3 protein is CASSPPDRDTGELFF. The CDR3 DNA sequence: TGTGCCAGTAGTCCCCCCGACAGGGATACCGGGGAGCTGTTTTTT. The chain couples TRBV19 to TRBJ2-2; 7 bases agree with TRBD1. The V segment lost 5 bases and the J segment 5 bases; nucleotides outside the gene matches: 8. Germline-derived CDR1 and CDR2 are LNHDA and SQIVND (reference sequence). This CDR3 region has 15 residues.

This chain uses TRBV4-1 with TRBJ1-1; 9 nucleotides align to TRBD1. The germline CDR1 and CDR2 sequences are MGHRA and YSYEKL. The CDR3 consists of 16 residues. V lost 5 bases to trimming and J lost 2 bases; unmatched junction nucleotides: 9. The CDR3 bases are TGCGCCAGCAGCTATACCGGGACAGGGTACAACACTGAAGCTTTCTTT. Its protein is CASSYTGTGYNTEAFF.